This entry describes one TCR beta chain. Its antigen specificity is not known. No much larger clonotype is one base removed from it; base qualities were not supplied. The CDR3 regions of human TCRbeta chains were subjected to immunosequencing. Concerning the study's data processing: Repertoire TCRs were matched against a reference library of SARS-CoV-2-specific TCRs generated with the MIRA antigen-specificity platform. Breadth was defined as the fraction of unique TCRs that were SARS-CoV-2-associated, and depth was defined as the fraction of total T cells that were SARS-CoV-2-associated. Using the MIRA data, each spike-specific TCR was mapped to the spike region that the TCR reacts to and placed in a CD4 or CD8 class. Log10-transformed breadth and depth values were compared by one-way ANOVA with Sidak's multiple comparisons tests. Sourced from immuneACCESS, this table was stored by TCRdb with only in-frame sequences that have V and J called. A share of the clones is absent; for the studies checked, an unresolved V gene accounts for under half, and the remainder has no known explanation. D and trimming were read from the DNA, whereas the V and J calls and clone size are those reported in that table. This sample has about 85,000 clones in its table, and roughly nine tenths of those were observed once. The ten biggest clones cover roughly 7.6% of the sample.

This sample was taken from a study of T cell responses to AZD1222 COVID-19 vaccine (dated by TCRdb to 2020 to 2023). Regarding the complete study: AZD1222 recipients given second doses at about 4 weeks or at about 12 weeks were pooled, since spike-specific TCR depth and breadth were not found to differ between the two schedules. Enrollment into the trials was organized by age into subgroups of 18-55, 56-69 and 70-plus years, and those subgroups contained roughly 140, 27 and 60 TCR-sequenced participants, respectively. TCR sequencing covered fewer than 250 trial participants: 200 to 220 given two doses of AZD1222 and around 26 given two doses of MenACWY control vaccine.

V and J lose 5 bases and 4 bases, and a span of 9 bases separates them. From its cysteine to its phenylalanine, the CDR3 spans 13 amino acids. This entry keeps only the CDR3 DNA: 39 bases, framed from base 1. CDR1 and CDR2 were assigned from the germline V gene as SGHNT and YENEEA. Explained via the paper, the time point label denotes: baseline before first vaccination. Vaccinee samples came from UK trials COV001 and COV002, including a single-blind randomized controlled phase 2/3 trial of AZD1222 (ChAdOx1 nCoV-19) in healthy adults. For TCRbeta chain sequencing, PBMC samples from trial participants were taken at day 0 and at day 28 after the second dose. What the authors observed across the whole study: Only five to seven AZD1222 recipients were SARS-CoV-2 seropositive at baseline, limiting conclusions about previously exposed vaccinees. No day 14 peak-response samples were available, so repertoires were characterized only after the peak T cell response. The vaccine-associated CD4 TCRs covered the entire spike protein, and the dominant responses fell in regions 160-218 and 743-854. Participants were mostly white British and included more females than males, and it was suggested by the authors that clonal diversity may have been underestimated. Spike-specific TCR breadth and depth rose significantly after two AZD1222 doses compared with day 0 and with MenACWY recipients. The 56-69-year group was small, and its depth increase did not reach significance, likely because of low power. Epitopes outside the regions mutated in the B.1.351 and B.1.1.7 variants were reportedly recognized by nearly half of the unique spike-specific TCRs.

The clonotype was recovered from an adult in good health. The sequenced sample was peripheral blood, obtained on day 0 of AZD1222 vaccination. Recombination linked TRBV11-3 to TRBJ2-1, with the D segment possibly TRBD1 or TRBD2, each aligning over 5 bases. The DNA reads as follows: TGTGCCAGCAGCGGGACCTCATACAATGAGCAGTTCTTC. Translated, it gives CASSGTSYNEQFF.